A selection of T cell receptor beta chains follows, all from one sample in a study of control samples from healthy donors and cancer patients. The protocol was immunoSEQ multiplex PCR, while the TCRdb copy is restricted to in-frame clones and leaves out a portion. The table has over 200,000 clones, roughly 87% seen once. Sequencing input: PBMCs. The receptors were gathered from a woman aged 55-75 years with lung cancer. The conserved cysteine and the conserved F or W are not part of the CDR3 here. The D gene is left open where the match is weak.

CDR3 protein: ASSPPPLGRETQY; D gene: -; V gene: TRBV18; J gene: TRBJ2-5
CDR3 protein: ASRVTGSTANSPLH; D gene: -; V gene: TRBV10-2; J gene: TRBJ1-6
CDR3 protein: ASSSTGRTEAF; D gene: TRBD1; V gene: TRBV3-1/TRBV3-2; J gene: TRBJ1-1
CDR3 protein: ASSRQGSSTDTQY; D gene: TRBD1; V gene: TRBV5-1; J gene: TRBJ2-3
CDR3 protein: SVYRPPGGYT; D gene: -; V gene: TRBV29-1; J gene: TRBJ1-2
CDR3 protein: AISESTGSNYGYT; D gene: -; V gene: TRBV10-3; J gene: TRBJ1-2
CDR3 protein: SVDIGQETQY; D gene: -; V gene: TRBV29-1; J gene: TRBJ2-5
CDR3 protein: ASSSGGYGRIQETQY; D gene: -; V gene: TRBV5-1; J gene: TRBJ2-5
CDR3 protein: ASSPDPFNYGYT; D gene: -; V gene: TRBV9; J gene: TRBJ1-2
CDR3 protein: ASSLLGSYGYT; D gene: -; V gene: TRBV5-4; J gene: TRBJ1-2
CDR3 protein: ASRPGGGGYT; D gene: TRBD1; V gene: TRBV28; J gene: TRBJ1-2
CDR3 protein: ASSLTGDYGYT; D gene: TRBD1; V gene: TRBV11-2; J gene: TRBJ1-2
CDR3 protein: ASKRGGADTQY; D gene: -; V gene: TRBV3-1/TRBV3-2; J gene: TRBJ2-3
CDR3 protein: ASSLPAGHTGELF; D gene: -; V gene: TRBV5-4; J gene: TRBJ2-2
CDR3 protein: ASSSPQRPQH; D gene: -; V gene: TRBV7-9; J gene: TRBJ1-5
CDR3 protein: ASSISARYYGYT; D gene: -; V gene: TRBV19; J gene: TRBJ1-2
CDR3 protein: ASSVYHIELGEQY; D gene: -; V gene: TRBV2; J gene: TRBJ2-7
CDR3 protein: SASTGTWSGYT; D gene: -; V gene: TRBV20-1; J gene: TRBJ1-2
CDR3 protein: ASSVASTNYEQY; D gene: -; V gene: TRBV9; J gene: TRBJ2-7
CDR3 protein: ASSFDRGAF; D gene: TRBD1; V gene: TRBV2; J gene: TRBJ2-1
CDR3 protein: ASSHKPAGGRFDEQF; D gene: TRBD2; V gene: TRBV7-9; J gene: TRBJ2-1
CDR3 protein: ASSTHRVTNEKLF; D gene: -; V gene: TRBV6-5; J gene: TRBJ1-4
CDR3 protein: ASSSGGQDEKLF; D gene: TRBD1; V gene: TRBV6-2/TRBV6-3; J gene: TRBJ1-4
CDR3 protein: ASSLTDLGGELF; D gene: -; V gene: TRBV2; J gene: TRBJ2-2
CDR3 protein: ASSLRTGDNSPLH; D gene: TRBD1; V gene: TRBV11-2; J gene: TRBJ1-6
CDR3 protein: ASSHSGTDNSPLH; D gene: TRBD1; V gene: TRBV4-2; J gene: TRBJ1-6
CDR3 protein: ASSLDLQGTEAF; D gene: -; V gene: TRBV5-4; J gene: TRBJ1-1